A single T cell receptor (beta chain) is shown here with its context. Its specificity is not known. TCR beta VDJ and CDR3 profiles were obtained from a genomic DNA template. In TCRdb, the reads were re-called with MiXCR into one record per CDR3 protein. The data contain some 280,000 distinct CDR3 sequences, approximately 55% of them seen just once; the ten biggest clones take up approximately 8.2%. The entry originates in a study of CD8+CD57+ T cells in acquired aplastic anemia. The wider study: Recorded DNA amounts for sorted CD4+ and CD8+ cells had an average of approximately 3 ug.

Findings and caveats of the study: No significant difference in CD8+ Simpson's diversity was found between patients and controls. Patients and controls shared 25 to 35 CD8+ CDR3 sequences, highly expressed in patients.

Material: sorted CD4+, CD8+, or CD8+CD57+ T cells (not recorded which) from PBMCs. This TCR was recovered from a human donor with severe aplastic anemia or a healthy control (not recorded which).

This chain's CDR3 is CATSDGSGTYEQYF. As DNA, the CDR3 is TGTGCCACCAGTGACGGTAGCGGGACGTACGAGCAGTACTTC. This chain connects TRBV24-1 to TRBJ2-7, with 8 bases aligning to TRBD2. V gave up 4 bases and J gave up 4 bases; unmatched junction bases: 5. The germline V gene has CDR1 KGHDR and CDR2 SFDVKD. CDR3 size: 14 residues.